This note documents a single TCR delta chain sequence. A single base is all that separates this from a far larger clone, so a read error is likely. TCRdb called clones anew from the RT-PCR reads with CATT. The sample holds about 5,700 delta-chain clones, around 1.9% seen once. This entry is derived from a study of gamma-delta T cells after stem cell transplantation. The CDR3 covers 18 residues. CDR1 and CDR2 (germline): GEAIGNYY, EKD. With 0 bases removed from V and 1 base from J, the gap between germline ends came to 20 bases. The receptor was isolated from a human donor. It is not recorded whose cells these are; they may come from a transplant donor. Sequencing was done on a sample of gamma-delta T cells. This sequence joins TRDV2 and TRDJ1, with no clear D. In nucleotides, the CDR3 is TGTGCCTGTGACACCCTGGAGGGCGGACATCAAGGCACCGATAAACTCATCTTT. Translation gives CACDTLEGGHQGTDKLIF.